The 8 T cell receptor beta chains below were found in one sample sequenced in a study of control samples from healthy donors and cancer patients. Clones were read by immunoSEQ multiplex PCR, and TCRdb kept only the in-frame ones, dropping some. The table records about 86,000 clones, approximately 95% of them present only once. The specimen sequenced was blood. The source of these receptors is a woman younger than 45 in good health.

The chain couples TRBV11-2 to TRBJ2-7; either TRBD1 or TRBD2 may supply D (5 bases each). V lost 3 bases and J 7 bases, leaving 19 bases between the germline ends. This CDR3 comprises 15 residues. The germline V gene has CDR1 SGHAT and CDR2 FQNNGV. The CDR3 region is CASSFTGLGLGEQYF. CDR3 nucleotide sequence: TGTGCCAGCAGCTTCACAGGACTGGGATTGGGGGAGCAGTACTTC.

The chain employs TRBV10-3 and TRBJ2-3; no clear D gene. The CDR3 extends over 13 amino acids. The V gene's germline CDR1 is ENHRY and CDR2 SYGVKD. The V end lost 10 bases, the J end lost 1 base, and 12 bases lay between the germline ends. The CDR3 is CATLGVGTDTQYF. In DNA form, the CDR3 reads TGTGCCACCCTTGGGGTTGGCACAGATACGCAGTATTTT.

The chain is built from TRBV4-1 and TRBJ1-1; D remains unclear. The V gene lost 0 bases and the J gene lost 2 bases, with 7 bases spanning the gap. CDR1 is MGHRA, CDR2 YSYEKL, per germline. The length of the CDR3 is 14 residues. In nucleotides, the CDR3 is TGCGCCAGCAGCCAAGACACCATAAACACTGAAGCTTTCTTT. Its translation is CASSQDTINTEAFF.

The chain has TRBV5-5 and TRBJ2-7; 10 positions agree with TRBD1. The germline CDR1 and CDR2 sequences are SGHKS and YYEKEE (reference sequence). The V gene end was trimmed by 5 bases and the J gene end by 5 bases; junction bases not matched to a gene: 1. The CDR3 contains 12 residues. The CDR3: CASRDRGDEQYF. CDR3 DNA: TGTGCCAGCAGGGACAGGGGGGACGAGCAGTACTTC.

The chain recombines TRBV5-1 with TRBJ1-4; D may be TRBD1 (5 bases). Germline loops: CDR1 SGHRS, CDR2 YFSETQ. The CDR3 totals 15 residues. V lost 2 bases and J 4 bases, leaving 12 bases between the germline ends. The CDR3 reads CASSLTPGLNEKLFF. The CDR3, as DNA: TGCGCCAGCAGCTTAACCCCGGGACTTAATGAAAAACTGTTTTTT.

The CDR3 DNA reads TGCGCCAGCAGCCAAGATCCATTGGGGAGAACGGCTGAAGCTTTCTTT. Its translation: CASSQDPLGRTAEAFF. The genes are TRBV4-1 and TRBJ1-1; D call uncertain. The CDR3 contains 16 residues. V lost 0 bases and J lost 6, with 17 bases in between. Germline CDR1 is MGHRA and CDR2 is YSYEKL.

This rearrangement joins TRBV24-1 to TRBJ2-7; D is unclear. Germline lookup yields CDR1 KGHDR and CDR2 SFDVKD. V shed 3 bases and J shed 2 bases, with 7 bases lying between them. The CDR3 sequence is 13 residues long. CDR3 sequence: CATSDAAAYEQYF. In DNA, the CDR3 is TGTGCCACCAGTGATGCGGCAGCCTACGAGCAGTACTTC.

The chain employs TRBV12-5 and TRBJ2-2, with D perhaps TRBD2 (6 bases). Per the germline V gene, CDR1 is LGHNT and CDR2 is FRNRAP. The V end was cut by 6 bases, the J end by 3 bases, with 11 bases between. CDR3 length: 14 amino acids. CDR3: CASGSGGDTGELFF. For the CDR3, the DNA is TGTGCTAGTGGGTCGGGCGGGGACACCGGGGAGCTGTTTTTT.